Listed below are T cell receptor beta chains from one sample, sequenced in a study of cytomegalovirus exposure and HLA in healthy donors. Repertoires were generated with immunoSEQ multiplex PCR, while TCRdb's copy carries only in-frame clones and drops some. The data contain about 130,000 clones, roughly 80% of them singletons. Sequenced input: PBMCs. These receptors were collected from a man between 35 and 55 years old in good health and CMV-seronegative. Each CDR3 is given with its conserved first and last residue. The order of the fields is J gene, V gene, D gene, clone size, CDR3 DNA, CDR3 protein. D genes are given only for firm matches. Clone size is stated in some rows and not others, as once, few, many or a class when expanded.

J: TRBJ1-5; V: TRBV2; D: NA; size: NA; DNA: TGTGCCAGCTCACAGGCCGGGGGGCATCAGCCCCAGCATTTT; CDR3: CASSQAGGHQPQHF
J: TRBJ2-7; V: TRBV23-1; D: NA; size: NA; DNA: TGCGCCAGCAGCCACAGGGAATCAAACTACGAGCAGTACTTC; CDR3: CASSHRESNYEQYF
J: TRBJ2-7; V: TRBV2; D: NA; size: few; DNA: TGTGCCAGCAGTGGGAGCTCCTACGAGCAGTACTTC; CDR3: CASSGSSYEQYF
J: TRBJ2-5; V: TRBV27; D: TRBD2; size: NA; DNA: TGTGCCAGCAGCCCCCGGACTAGCAGGCAAGAGACCCAGTACTTC; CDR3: CASSPRTSRQETQYF
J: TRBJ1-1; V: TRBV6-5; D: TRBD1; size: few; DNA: TGTGCCAGCACCAGGACAGGGGGCAAATCTGAAGCTTTCTTT; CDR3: CASTRTGGKSEAFF
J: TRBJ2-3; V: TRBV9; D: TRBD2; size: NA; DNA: TGTGCCAGCAGCGTAGGGTGGGGAGGGACAGATACGCAGTATTTT; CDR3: CASSVGWGGTDTQYF
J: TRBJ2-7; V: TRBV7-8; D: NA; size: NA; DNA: TGTGCCAGCAGCTTACAGCAGGACTACGAGCAGTACTTC; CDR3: CASSLQQDYEQYF
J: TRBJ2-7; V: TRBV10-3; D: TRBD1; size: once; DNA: TGTGCCACCTACGGGACAGGTTCTTACGAGCAGTACTTC; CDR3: CATYGTGSYEQYF
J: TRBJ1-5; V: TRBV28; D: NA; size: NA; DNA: TGTGCCAGCAGTTTGGACAGCTTCAATCAGCCCCAGCATTTT; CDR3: CASSLDSFNQPQHF
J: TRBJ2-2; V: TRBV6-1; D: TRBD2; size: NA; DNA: TGTGCCAGCAGTGTGGCGGGGGGGGACACCGGGGAGCTGTTTTTT; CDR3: CASSVAGGDTGELFF
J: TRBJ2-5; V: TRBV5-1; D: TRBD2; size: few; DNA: TGCGCCAGCAGCTTGGGAAGCGGGAGTTATTTGGAGACCCAGTACTTC; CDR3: CASSLGSGSYLETQYF